What follows is one TCR beta chain and its context. The CDR3 is 16 amino acids. Germline V gene sequence: CDR1 MNHEY, CDR2 SVGAGI. V was cut by 2 bases and J by 4 bases, with 14 bases left in between. The entry originates in a study of blood T cell repertoires in COVID-19. Generated by immunoSEQ multiplex PCR, the TCRdb table keeps only in-frame clones and is missing some. The repertoire consists of about half a million clones, with 70% to 90% occurring once and the leading ten covering roughly 3.2%. The receptor was derived from a human donor in a cohort sampled during active COVID-19. The material sequenced was peripheral blood. The chain joins TRBV6-5 to TRBJ2-2; TRBD2 might be the D (7 bases). For the CDR3, the DNA is TGTGCCAGCAGTTACGGCCAGGGAGGGGGCACCGGGGAGCTGTTTTTT. As protein: CASSYGQGGGTGELFF.